Below, 28 T cell receptor beta chains from the same sample are listed, as sequenced in a study of metastatic and nonmetastatic thyroid tumors. No treatment had been given to any patient before thyroid surgery. MiXCR reprocessed the PCR reads for TCRdb. The sample lists roughly 58,000 clones, roughly 4% occurring once. Sequences were obtained from blood. These receptors all come from a female donor with papillary thyroid cancer or a benign thyroid nodule (not recorded which). Some clones in this sample may be carry-over from other donors' samples.

This clone was seen ten or more times. The chain employs TRBV27 and TRBJ2-3; D is unclear. The germline V gene has CDR1 MNHEY and CDR2 SMNVEV (reference sequence). The CDR3 runs 13 residues. Trimming cost V 3 bases and J 5 bases, with 9 bases left between them. The DNA for the CDR3 is TGTGCCAGCAGTTTCGTGGTTGGAGATACGCAGTATTTT. This translates into CASSFVVGDTQYF.

This clone was observed at least ten times. The rearrangement links TRBV30 to TRBJ1-4; D remains ambiguous. Trimming took off 1 base at V and 5 bases at J, with 8 bases between the two ends. The CDR3 has 13 amino acids. In germline, CDR1 is GTSNPN, CDR2 SVGIG (reference sequence). CDR3 nucleotides: TGTGCCTGGAGTGAACGACCAAATGAAAAACTGTTTTTT. This sequence encodes CAWSERPNEKLFF.

The chain combines TRBV12-3 or TRBV12-4 with TRBJ1-2; the D is unclear. V was pared by 5 bases and J by 7 bases, with 14 bases between. This CDR3 comprises 13 residues. The CDR3 region is CASSETVLSGYTF. The DNA for the CDR3 is TGTGCCAGCAGTGAAACAGTGTTGTCTGGCTACACCTTC.

This clone was detected ten times or more. The chain recombines TRBV18 with TRBJ1-2, with 7 nucleotides matching TRBD1. V was clipped by 3 bases and J by 8 bases; unmatched bases: 6. The CDR3 consists of 13 residues. Germline V gene sequence: CDR1 KGHSH, CDR2 LQKENI. This CDR3 reads CASSPGQGDGYTF. In DNA, the CDR3 is TGTGCCAGCTCACCGGGCCAGGGGGACGGCTACACCTTC.

This clone was seen repeatedly, ten times or more. Written as DNA, the CDR3 is TGCAGTGCTAATCCGACTAGCGGGTCTTCTGATACGCAGTATTTT. Translating it yields CSANPTSGSSDTQYF. V usage is TRBV20-1 and J usage is TRBJ2-3; TRBD2 matches 10 bases. CDR1 and CDR2 from the germline V gene are DFQATT and SNEGSKA (reference sequence). V dropped 4 bases and J dropped 6; count of bases not matched to a gene: 10. The CDR3 covers 15 residues.

The sample holds one count of this clone. V and J are TRBV28 and TRBJ1-5; a weak D match, TRBD1 (6 bases). Trimming shortened V by 6 bases and J by 7 bases, and 19 bases separated the two germline ends. The CDR3 has 15 residues. Germline-derived CDR1 and CDR2 are MDHEN and SYDVKM. The CDR3 loop reads CASSSTGAGVQPQHF. As DNA, the CDR3 is TGTGCCAGCAGCAGCACGGGGGCCGGGGTCCAGCCCCAGCATTTT.

This clone was seen many times. The CDR3 spells CATSGTSGIYNEQFF. For the CDR3, the DNA is TGTGCCACCAGTGGTACTAGCGGGATTTACAATGAGCAGTTCTTC. V and J are TRBV24-1 and TRBJ2-1; 10 bases are shared with TRBD2. V gave up 5 bases and J gave up 4 bases; unmatched junction bases: 4. The length of the CDR3 is 15 residues. From germline, CDR1 is KGHDR and CDR2 SFDVKD.

This clone was observed at least ten times. The chain joins TRBV7-3 to TRBJ2-3; 7 bases match TRBD1. The CDR3 consists of 14 residues. Germline V lookup: CDR1 SGHTA, CDR2 FQGTGA. Unmatched junction bases numbered 4, after V lost 5 bases and J lost 2 bases. The CDR3 is CASSPGQYTDTQYF. CDR3 nucleotides: TGTGCCAGCAGCCCGGGACAGTACACAGATACGCAGTATTTT.

This clone was seen at least ten times. DNA for the CDR3: TGTGCCAGCAGACCTACAGGGGTAGGACAGCCCCAGCATTTT. As protein: CASRPTGVGQPQHF. The chain joins TRBV6-1 to TRBJ1-5; 7 nucleotides align to TRBD1. The CDR3 consists of 14 residues. Per germline, CDR1 MNHNS and CDR2 SASEGT. Losses at the gene ends were 6 bases for V and 7 bases for J; bases not matched to a gene: 9.

This clone came up many times. Just one base apart from a much larger clone, this may be a read error. The chain recombines TRBV7-9 with TRBJ1-6; no definite D call. Trimming removed 4 bases from V and 5 bases from J, with 6 bases in between. This CDR3 has 13 amino acids. CDR1 SEHNR and CDR2 FQNEAQ come from the germline V gene (reference sequence). The CDR3: CASSSGNNSPLHF. In DNA, the CDR3 is TGTGCCAGCAGCTCAGGAAATAATTCACCCCTCCACTTT.

This clone was recorded at least ten times. The V and J genes are TRBV19 and TRBJ2-7; either TRBD1 or TRBD2 may supply D (5 bases each). Germline V gene lookup returns CDR1 LNHDA and CDR2 SQIVND (reference sequence). This CDR3 is 12 amino acids long. Trimming pared 6 bases from V and 2 bases from J, leaving 8 bases between. CDR3 DNA sequence: TGTGCCAGTAGCGAGGGGACCTACGAGCAGTACTTC. Its translation: CASSEGTYEQYF.

This clone was counted ten times or more. V and J are TRBV20-1 and TRBJ2-1; 12 nucleotides match TRBD2. This CDR3 has 13 residues. Germline lookup yields CDR1 DFQATT and CDR2 SNEGSKA (reference sequence). The J segment lost 9 bases and the V segment lost 6 bases, leaving 6 bases of the junction unmatched. For the CDR3, the DNA is TGCAGTGCCTCGACTAGCGGGAGAGGTGAGCAGTTCTTC. Translated, it gives CSASTSGRGEQFF.

This clone was counted at least ten times. V gene TRBV9 combines with J gene TRBJ1-4; D is unclear. V was trimmed by 1 base and J by 8 bases, leaving 18 bases between them. The CDR3 runs 16 residues. The V gene's germline CDR1 is SGDLS and CDR2 YYNGEE. CDR3 in DNA: TGTGCCAGCAGCGTACTACCGGAGCCTCCTGGGGAAAAACTGTTTTTT. Its translation: CASSVLPEPPGEKLFF.

This clone was recorded many times. The CDR3 region is CSVVQQETQYF. CDR3 DNA sequence: TGCAGCGTTGTACAGCAAGAGACCCAGTACTTC. V gene TRBV29-1 combines with J gene TRBJ2-5; D is ambiguous. The CDR3 runs 11 residues. Trimming shortened V by 4 bases and J by 2 bases, and 5 bases separated the two germline ends. CDR1 SQVTM and CDR2 ANQGSEA come from the germline V gene.

The sample holds many counts of this clone. The chain uses TRBV28 and TRBJ1-2; no firm D call. Germline CDR1 and CDR2: MDHEN and SYDVKM. V was pared by 3 bases and J by 5 bases, with 10 bases between. There are 13 residues in the CDR3. The CDR3 DNA reads as TGTGCCAGCAGTTTCCAATTGGGGTATGGCTACACCTTC. Encoded protein: CASSFQLGYGYTF.

This sequence joins TRBV5-1 and TRBJ2-3; 13 nucleotides align to TRBD2. V was pared by 3 bases and J by 4 bases, with 5 bases of the junction left unmatched. The CDR3 totals 16 residues. Germline loops: CDR1 SGHRS, CDR2 YFSETQ. This CDR3 is CASSSPGLAGSDTQYF. In nucleotides, the CDR3 is TGCGCCAGCAGCTCCCCGGGACTAGCGGGATCAGATACGCAGTATTTT.

This clone was detected ten times or more. The chain is built from TRBV12-3 or TRBV12-4 and TRBJ2-7; the D gene is possibly TRBD2 (6 bases). The V gene lost 3 bases and the J gene lost 4 bases, with 13 bases spanning the gap. The CDR3 totals 14 residues. The chain's CDR3 is CASSFTGASYEQYF. The CDR3 nucleotides read TGTGCCAGCAGTTTCACGGGAGCCTCGTACGAGCAGTACTTC.

There are many counts of this clone. The rearrangement links TRBV7-9 to TRBJ1-2, with D unclear. Deletions cut 5 bases from V and 10 bases from J, with 8 bases between. CDR1 and CDR2 (germline): SEHNR, FQNEAQ (reference sequence). CDR3 length: 10 residues. CDR3: CASSAGNYTF. The DNA for the CDR3 is TGTGCCAGCAGCGCCGGGAACTACACCTTC.

This clone showed up just a few times. The rearrangement links TRBV10-1 to TRBJ2-7; TRBD1 is a possible D gene (6 bases). Near its end, the DNA agrees better with TRBJ2-5, so the J call may be wrong. The CDR3 spans 14 residues. Per the germline V gene, CDR1 is WNHNN and CDR2 is SYGVQD (reference sequence). In DNA form, the CDR3 reads TGCGCCAGCATCCCAGATGCAGGGGTCGAGACCCAGTACTTC. Its translation is CASIPDAGVETQYF.

Notes on this clone: A clone one base away is much larger, so this may be a read error. The genes are TRBV4-1 and TRBJ2-7, with 7 bases that match TRBD1. Germline V gene data show CDR1 as MGHRA and CDR2 as YSYEKL. CDR3 length: 15 amino acids. The junction had 8 bases not matched to a gene; V was cut back by 4 bases and J by 2 bases. The CDR3 nucleotides are TGCGCCAGCAGCCTCACAGGGGACCCCCCCTACGAGCAGTACTTC. Translated: CASSLTGDPPYEQYF.

A note on this clone: One end of the junction fails to match germline, which may point to a read error. This chain uses TRBV6-1 with TRBJ2-1; possibly TRBD1 for D (5 bases). Germline V gene data show CDR1 as MNHNS and CDR2 as SASEGT. CDR3 size: 13 residues. CDR3 sequence reads: CASSLTGDNEQCF. Here the CDR3 DNA reads TGTGCCAGCAGTCTCACAGGTGACAATGAGCAGTGCTTC.

The table lists this clone with a few counts. V and J are TRBV27 and TRBJ2-1; 8 bases fit TRBD2. J lost 5 bases, V lost 6 bases, and 6 bases had no gene match. CDR1 MNHEY and CDR2 SMNVEV come from the germline V gene (reference sequence). The CDR3 has 14 residues. The CDR3 DNA sequence: TGTGCCAGCAGACCAGCGGGAGTCGACAATGAGCAGTTCTTC. This codes for CASRPAGVDNEQFF.

This clone was counted ten times or more. CDR3 sequence (DNA): TGTGCCTGGAGGAGACAGGGGCCTATCTTTTTTCGGAAAGGGCAGTACTTC. Amino acid sequence: CAWRRQGPIFFRKGQYF. V usage is TRBV30 and J usage is TRBJ2-7, with 8 bases matching TRBD1. With V trimmed by 3 bases and J by 9 bases, 22 bases remained unmatched. The CDR3 is 17 amino acids. Germline V gene sequence: CDR1 GTSNPN, CDR2 SVGIG (reference sequence). Full variable domain (remainder filled in from reference TRBV30 and TRBJ2-7): SQTIHQWPATLVQPVGSPLSLECTVEGTSNPNLYWYRQAAGRGLQLLFYSVGIGQISSEVPQNLSASRPQDRQFILSSKKLLLSDSGFYLCAWRRQGPIFFRKGQYFGPGTRLTVT.

This clone was observed many times. Different DNA sequences within this sample yield the same CDR3. V and J are TRBV12-3 or TRBV12-4 and TRBJ1-2, with D possibly TRBD1 on 5 matching bases. The V end lost 6 bases, the J end lost 4 bases, and 15 bases lay between the germline ends. The CDR3 covers 14 residues. The DNA for the CDR3 is TGTGCCAGCAGCCCAGTGGGGCAGACCTATGGCTACACCTTC. Translating gives CASSPVGQTYGYTF.

This clone was counted only a few times. CDR3 sequence (DNA): TGTGCCAGCAGCCCCCCGAGGGCAGGTATTAACACTGAAGCTTTCTTT. The encoded protein is CASSPPRAGINTEAFF. This chain joins TRBV6-4 and TRBJ1-1; D remains ambiguous. Per germline, CDR1 MRHNA and CDR2 SNTAGT. The CDR3 totals 16 residues. The ends were cut back, 6 bases at V and 2 bases at J, with 19 bases in the middle.

Ten or more counts support this clone. V and J are TRBV28 and TRBJ1-6; D is ambiguous. The CDR3 has 16 amino acids. The germline V and J ends were trimmed by 0 bases and 8 bases, with 14 bases remaining between them. Per germline, CDR1 MDHEN and CDR2 SYDVKM. CDR3 protein: CASSLWEYSRYSPLHF. Here the CDR3 DNA reads TGTGCCAGCAGTTTATGGGAGTACTCAAGATATTCACCCCTCCACTTT.

This clone was detected a few times. V is TRBV6-2 or TRBV6-3 and J is TRBJ2-7; D assignment may be TRBD1 or TRBD2 (5 bases each). Germline assignment: CDR1 MNHEY and CDR2 SVGEGT. V dropped 5 bases and J dropped 4 bases, with 18 bases sitting between them. The CDR3 loop spans 15 amino acids. The CDR3 is CASSVTGTYKYEQYF. CDR3 DNA sequence: TGTGCCAGCAGTGTCACCGGGACGTATAAGTACGAGCAGTACTTC.

In this sample, this clone turned up a few times. This chain joins TRBV27 and TRBJ2-7; 12 bases are shared with TRBD2. Trimming removed 4 bases from V and 6 bases from J; junction bases left unmatched: 7. The CDR3 loop spans 15 amino acids. Germline CDR1 is MNHEY and CDR2 is SMNVEV (reference sequence). CDR3 region: CASSSRLAGAAEQYF. The CDR3, as DNA: TGTGCCAGCAGTTCCCGACTAGCGGGAGCTGCCGAGCAGTACTTC.